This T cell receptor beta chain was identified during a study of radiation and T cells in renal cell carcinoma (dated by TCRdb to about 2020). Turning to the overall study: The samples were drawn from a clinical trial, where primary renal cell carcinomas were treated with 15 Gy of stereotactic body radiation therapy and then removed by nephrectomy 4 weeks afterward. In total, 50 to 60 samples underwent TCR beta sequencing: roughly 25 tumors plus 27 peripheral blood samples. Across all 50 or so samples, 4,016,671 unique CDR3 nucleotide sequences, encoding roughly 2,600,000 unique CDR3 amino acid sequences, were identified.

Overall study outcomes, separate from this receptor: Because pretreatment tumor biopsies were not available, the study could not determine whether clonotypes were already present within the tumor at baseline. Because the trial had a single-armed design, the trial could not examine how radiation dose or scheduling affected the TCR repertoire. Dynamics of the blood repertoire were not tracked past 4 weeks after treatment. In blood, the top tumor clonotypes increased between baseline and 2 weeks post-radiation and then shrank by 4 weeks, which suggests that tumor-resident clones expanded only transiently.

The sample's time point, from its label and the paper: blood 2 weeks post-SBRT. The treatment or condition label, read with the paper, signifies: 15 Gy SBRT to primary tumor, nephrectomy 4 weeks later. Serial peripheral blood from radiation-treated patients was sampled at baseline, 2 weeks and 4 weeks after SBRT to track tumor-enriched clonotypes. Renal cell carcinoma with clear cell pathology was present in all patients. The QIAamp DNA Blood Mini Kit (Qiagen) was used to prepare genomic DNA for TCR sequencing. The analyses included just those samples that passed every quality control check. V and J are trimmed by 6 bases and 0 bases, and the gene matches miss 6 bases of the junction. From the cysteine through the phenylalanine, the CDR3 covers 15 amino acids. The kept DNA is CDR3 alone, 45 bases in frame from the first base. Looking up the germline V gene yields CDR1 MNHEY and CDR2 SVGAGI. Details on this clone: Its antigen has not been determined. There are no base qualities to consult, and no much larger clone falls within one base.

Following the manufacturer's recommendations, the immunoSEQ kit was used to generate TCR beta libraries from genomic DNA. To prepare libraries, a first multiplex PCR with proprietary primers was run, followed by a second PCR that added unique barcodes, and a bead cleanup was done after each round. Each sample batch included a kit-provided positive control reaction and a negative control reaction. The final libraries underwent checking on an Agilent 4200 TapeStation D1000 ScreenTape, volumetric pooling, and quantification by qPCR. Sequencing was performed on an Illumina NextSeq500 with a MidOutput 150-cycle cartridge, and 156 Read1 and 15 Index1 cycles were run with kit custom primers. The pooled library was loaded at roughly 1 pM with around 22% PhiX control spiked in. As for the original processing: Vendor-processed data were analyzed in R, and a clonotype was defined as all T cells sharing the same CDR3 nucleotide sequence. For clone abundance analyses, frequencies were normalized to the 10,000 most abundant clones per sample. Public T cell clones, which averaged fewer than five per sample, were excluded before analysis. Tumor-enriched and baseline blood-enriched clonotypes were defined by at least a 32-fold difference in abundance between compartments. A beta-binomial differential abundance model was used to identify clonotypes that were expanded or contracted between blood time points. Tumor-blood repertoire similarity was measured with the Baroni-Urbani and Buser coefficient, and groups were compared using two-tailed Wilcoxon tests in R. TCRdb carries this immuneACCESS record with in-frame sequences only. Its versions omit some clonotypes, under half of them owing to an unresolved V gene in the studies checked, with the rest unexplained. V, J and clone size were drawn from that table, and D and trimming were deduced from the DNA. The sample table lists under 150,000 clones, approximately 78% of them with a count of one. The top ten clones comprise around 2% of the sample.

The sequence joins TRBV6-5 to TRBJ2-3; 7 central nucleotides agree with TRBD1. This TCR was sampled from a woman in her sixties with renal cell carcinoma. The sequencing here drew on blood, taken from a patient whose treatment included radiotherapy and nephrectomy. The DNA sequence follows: TGTGCCAGCAGCCTAGGGGGCACGAGCACAGATACGCAGTATTTT. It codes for CASSLGGTSTDTQYF.